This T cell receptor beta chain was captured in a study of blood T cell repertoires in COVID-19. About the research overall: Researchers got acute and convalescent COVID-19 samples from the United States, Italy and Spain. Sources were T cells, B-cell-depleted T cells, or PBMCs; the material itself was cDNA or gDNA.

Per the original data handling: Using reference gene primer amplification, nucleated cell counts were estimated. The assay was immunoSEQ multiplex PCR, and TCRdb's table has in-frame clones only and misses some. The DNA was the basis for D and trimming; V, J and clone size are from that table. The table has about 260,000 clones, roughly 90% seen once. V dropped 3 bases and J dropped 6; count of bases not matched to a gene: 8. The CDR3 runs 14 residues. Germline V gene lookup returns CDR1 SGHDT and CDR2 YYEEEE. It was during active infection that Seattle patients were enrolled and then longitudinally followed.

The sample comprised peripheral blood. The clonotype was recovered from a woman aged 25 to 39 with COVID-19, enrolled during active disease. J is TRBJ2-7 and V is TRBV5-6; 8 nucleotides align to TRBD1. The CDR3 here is CASSSSGGSAEQYF. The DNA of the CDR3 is TGTGCCAGCAGCTCCTCAGGGGGCTCGGCCGAGCAGTACTTC.